Included here is one TCR beta chain sequence, with context. This specimen belongs to a study of blood T cell repertoires in COVID-19. About the study: From the United States, Italy and Spain came samples of acute and convalescent COVID-19.

Germline CDR1 is KGHSH and CDR2 is LQKENI. CDR3 length equals 17 residues. V lost 2 bases to trimming and J lost 10 bases; unmatched junction nucleotides: 15. Assay used: immunoSEQ multiplex PCR; TCRdb lists only in-frame clones, some missing. In the table there are around 80,000 clones, around 87% of which are singletons. The specimen sequenced was peripheral blood. The rearrangement links TRBV18 to TRBJ2-1, with 9 bases identical to TRBD1. This receptor was taken from a man older than 75 with active or convalescent COVID-19. The CDR3 DNA reads as TGTGCCAGCTCACCAATTTGGCAGTTACAGGGGGCAAGAGAGCAGTTCTTC. This translates into CASSPIWQLQGAREQFF.